Below, one T cell receptor beta chain is given with its context. This sample is drawn from a study of molecular identifiers for immune sequencing clone quantification. Study as a whole: Sequencing covered four of five parts into which replicate RNA from roughly 20,000 or 100,000 naive CD8 cells was split.

Germline CDR1 and CDR2: SGHRS and YFSETQ. The V gene end was trimmed by 4 bases and the J gene end by 0 bases; junction bases not matched to a gene: 12. This CDR3 has 19 amino acids. TCRdb redid the calling of the PCR reads with MiXCR, one entry per CDR3 protein. The sample has about 510,000 distinct CDR3 sequences; approximately 25% are singletons. Naive CD8 libraries used 20,000 to 1,000,000 sorted cells and 10%, 30% or 50% RNA. The sequence came from a human donor in good health. Some libraries in this study had Jurkat cell RNA spiked in. The chain recombines TRBV5-1 with TRBJ2-6; TRBD1 matches at 8 bases. Sequencing used naive CD8+ T cells from blood, with Jurkat cell RNA spiked in. As to subset: FACS-sorted CD8+CD4-CCR7+CD45RA+ naive T cells. CDR3 loop: CASSPHSGQAVSGANVLTF. Written as DNA, the CDR3 is TGCGCCAGCAGCCCGCATTCGGGACAGGCTGTCTCTGGGGCCAACGTCCTGACTTTC.